This entry concerns a single T cell receptor (beta chain). Its specificity is unknown. Clones were read by immunoSEQ multiplex PCR, and TCRdb kept only the in-frame ones, dropping some. The sample records more than 4,500 clones, 65% to 85% being singletons. The record originates from a study of T cells after posttransplantation cyclophosphamide. The study's findings and limits: Blood and skin or GI T cell repertoires showed limited TRB overlap. TRB clonality was highly associated with recipient CMV seropositivity and reactivation. Later blood repertoires were often dominated by clones from the donor CD8+ memory compartment.

The CDR3 length is 15 residues. Germline V gene lookup returns CDR1 SEHNR and CDR2 FQNEAQ (reference sequence). V lost 1 base, J lost 4 bases, and 10 bases lay in between. Treatment was busulfan-fludarabine conditioning, a marrow graft, and cyclophosphamide on days +3 and +4. This TCR was sampled from a male patient in his fifties who received an allogeneic stem cell transplant from a related donor and was CMV-positive. The graft donor may have contributed some T cells. V usage is TRBV7-9 and J usage is TRBJ2-2; a possible D gene is TRBD2 (5 bases). The sequencing used CD4+ T cells sorted from blood, collected about 350 days after allogeneic stem cell transplant with posttransplant cyclophosphamide. This CDR3 reads CASSLVGGGTGELFF. CDR3 coding DNA: TGTGCCAGCAGCTTAGTCGGAGGTGGCACCGGGGAGCTGTTTTTT.